These T cell receptor beta chains were read from a single sample in a study of blood T cells in healthy people across ages. TCRdb reanalysed the 5' RACE reads using MiXCR and keeps one entry per CDR3 protein. Of hundreds of thousands of distinct CDR3 sequences detected, around 21% appear once; the ten largest clones hold approximately 3.7%. Sequencing input: blood. The receptors derive from a man between 65 and 80 years old in good health. The CDR3 runs from the conserved cysteine through the conserved F or W. Each record gives: V gene, clone size, D gene, J gene, CDR3 DNA, CDR3 protein. The D gene is left open where the match is weak. Clone size, where shown, is once, few, many, or a class for clones that have expanded.

TRBV20-1	-	TRBD1	TRBJ1-5	TGCAGTGCTAGACCCGGGACAGGAGGATATAGCAATCAGCCCCAGCATTTT	CSARPGTGGYSNQPQHF
TRBV20-1	few	-	TRBJ2-1	TGCAGTGCTATCGACAACGCCCACAATGAGCAGTTCTTC	CSAIDNAHNEQFF
TRBV3-1	few	-	TRBJ2-7	TGTGCCAGCAGCCAAGATTGGGTCGCGGCCTACGAGCAGTACTTC	CASSQDWVAAYEQYF
TRBV5-6	-	-	TRBJ2-5	TGTGCCAGCAGCTCAAGCCGGGGCTTCCAAGAGACCCAGTACTTC	CASSSSRGFQETQYF
TRBV20-1	-	TRBD2	TRBJ2-1	TGCAGTGCTATTACTAGCGCATCCTACAATGAGCAGTTCTTC	CSAITSASYNEQFF
TRBV30	-	-	TRBJ2-7	TGTGCCTGGGAGCAGGTCACCTCCTACGAGCAGTACTTC	CAWEQVTSYEQYF
TRBV9	-	TRBD2	TRBJ2-3	TGTGCCAGCAGCGCCATAGCGGGAGGCGGGACAGATACGCAGTATTTT	CASSAIAGGGTDTQYF
TRBV27	few	-	TRBJ1-1	TGTGCCAGCAGTTCAGGGTCCAACACTGAAGCTTTCTTT	CASSSGSNTEAFF
TRBV20-1	-	TRBD1	TRBJ1-2	TGCAGTGCTAGACGCCGGGACAGCGTCTATGGCTACACCTTC	CSARRRDSVYGYTF
TRBV2	-	-	TRBJ1-1	TGTGCCAGCAGTGAAGCGCTTACAGGGAGGAACACTGAAGCTTTCTTT	CASSEALTGRNTEAFF
TRBV6-4	few	-	TRBJ1-4	TGTGCCAGACCTAACCCCGAGGAAAAACTGTTTTTT	CARPNPEEKLFF
TRBV15	-	-	TRBJ2-7	TGTGCCACCAGCAGAGACCGAGGAGTAGGAGGATACGAGCAGTACTTC	CATSRDRGVGGYEQYF
TRBV3-1	-	-	TRBJ1-1	TGTGCCAGCAGCCAAGATATGGGGGGCGCGATAGCTTTCTTT	CASSQDMGGAIAFF
TRBV20-1	few	TRBD1	TRBJ1-5	TGCAGTGCCGTGGGACAGGGCTTCGATCAGCCCCAGCATTTT	CSAVGQGFDQPQHF